The clone carrying this T cell receptor beta chain occurred once. Its antigen is not identified. The sample is drawn from a study of cytotoxic CD8 clonotypes in ibrutinib-treated CLL. From cryopreserved PBMCs came 2 to 2.5 micrograms of genomic DNA used for TCR beta libraries. Sequenced by immunoSEQ multiplex PCR; TCRdb stores in-frame clones only, minus some. The table has about 120,000 clones, roughly 57% seen once; the top ten hold 37%. Notes on the study in general: Under therapy, public clonotypes either contracted or stayed stable, and they were uncommon.

Germline V gene sequence: CDR1 SGHTS, CDR2 YDEGEE. J was trimmed by 7 bases and V by 4 bases; bases with no gene match: 17. There are 17 residues in the CDR3. The TCR comes from a human donor with chronic lymphocytic leukemia. The chain uses TRBV5-8 and TRBJ1-1; 9 nucleotides agree with TRBD1. The sample in question was PBMCs, obtained after 24 months of ibrutinib treatment. The CDR3 reads CASSHTTSGQGRDEAFF. Written as DNA, the CDR3 is TGTGCCAGCAGCCACACCACCTCGGGACAGGGTCGCGATGAAGCTTTCTTT.